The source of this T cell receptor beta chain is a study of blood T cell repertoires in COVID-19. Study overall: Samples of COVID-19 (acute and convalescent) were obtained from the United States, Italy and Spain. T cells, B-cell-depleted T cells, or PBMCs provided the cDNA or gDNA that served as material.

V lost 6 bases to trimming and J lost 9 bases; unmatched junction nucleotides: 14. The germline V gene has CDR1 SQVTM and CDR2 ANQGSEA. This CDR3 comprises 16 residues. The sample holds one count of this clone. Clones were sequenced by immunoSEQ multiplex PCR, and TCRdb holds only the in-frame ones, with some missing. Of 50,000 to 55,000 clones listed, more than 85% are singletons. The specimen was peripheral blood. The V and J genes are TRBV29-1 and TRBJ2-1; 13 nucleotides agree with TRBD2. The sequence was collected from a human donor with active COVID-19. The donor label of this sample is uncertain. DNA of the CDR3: TGCAGCGTGGGTGGACTAGCGGGGGCCTGGGGGGGTGAGCAGTTCTTC. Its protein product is CSVGGLAGAWGGEQFF.